This TCR beta chain emerged from a study of blood T cell repertoires in COVID-19. The overall study: The United States, Italy and Spain supplied acute and convalescent COVID-19 samples. The analysed material was cDNA or gDNA that came from T cells, B-cell-depleted T cells, or PBMCs.

Original data processing: Amplifying reference gene primers gave estimates of nucleated cell counts. The method was immunoSEQ multiplex PCR; TCRdb's version includes in-frame clones alone and lacks a portion of them. The V and J calls and the clone size are those of that table, but D and trimming were determined from the DNA. The sample shows 90,000 to 120,000 clones, roughly 81% of them seen only once. Germline assignment: CDR1 SGDLS and CDR2 YYNGEE. The V end was cut by 4 bases, the J end by 0 bases, with 10 bases between. This CDR3 spans 15 amino acids. The sequencing input was peripheral blood. The rearrangement joins TRBV9 to TRBJ2-2, with D perhaps TRBD2 (5 bases). This clonotype originated in a human donor in a cohort sampled during active COVID-19. CDR3 in DNA: TGTGCCAGCAGCCCTATAGCGCCGAACACCGGGGAGCTGTTTTTT. Its translation is CASSPIAPNTGELFF.